The entry that follows covers one TCR beta chain sequence. The DNA is omitted, as the CDR3 cannot be located on it reliably, and the CDR3 follows TCRdb's listing. The length of the CDR3 is 15 amino acids, counting both ends. The germline CDR1 and CDR2 sequences are SGHAT and FQNNGV. These data come from a study of patients and donors after allogeneic stem cell transplantation. In TCRdb, the RT-PCR reads were re-called with MiXCR into one record per CDR3 protein. Found here are tens of thousands of distinct CDR3 sequences, 40% to 60% of them singletons; the top ten hold 60% to 65%. This rearrangement joins TRBV11-2 to TRBJ1-1; TRBD1 was called by the table and not checked on the DNA. The source is a human donor who was either an allogeneic HSCT recipient or a stem cell or donor lymphocyte infusion donor (not recorded which). It is not recorded whose cells these are; they may come from a transplant donor. Sequenced: blood, either unsorted or a sorted T cell fraction (not recorded which). The chain's CDR3 is CASSLVGQGAFTTFF.